This T cell receptor (beta chain) was sequenced during a study of blood T cell repertoires in COVID-19. Study summary: The United States, Italy and Spain were the sources of the acute and convalescent COVID-19 samples. The analysed material was cDNA or gDNA that came from T cells, B-cell-depleted T cells, or PBMCs.

Authors' data handling: By means of reference gene primer amplification, nucleated cell counts were estimated. Measured with immunoSEQ multiplex PCR; TCRdb has only the in-frame clones, and not every one. That table supplies the V and J calls and clone size; D and trimming were determined from the DNA. The data hold about 86,000 clones, with about nine tenths observed a single time. The CDR3 length is 16 residues. The germline V gene has CDR1 SEHNR and CDR2 FQNEAQ (reference sequence). The J segment lost 6 bases and the V segment lost 7 bases, leaving 7 bases of the junction unmatched. The chain links TRBV7-9 to TRBJ1-6; 12 positions match TRBD1. Input material: peripheral blood. The sequence came from a human donor in a cohort sampled during active COVID-19. CDR3 DNA sequence: TGTGCCAGCAATCCCGGGACAGGGGGCCCTAATTCACCCCTCCACTTT. This translates into CASNPGTGGPNSPLHF.